This is a list of T cell receptor beta chains from one sample in a study of T cell changes during pregnancy in multiple sclerosis. Using immunoSEQ multiplex PCR, the repertoire was profiled, and TCRdb retains in-frame clones only, with some absent. Among 57,000 or so clones listed, roughly 93% were seen once. Here the sequenced sample was peripheral blood, taken in the second trimester of pregnancy. Receptors originate from a female donor with multiple sclerosis, enrolled in a pregnancy study. CDR3s include the opening cysteine and the closing phenylalanine or tryptophan. The D gene is left open where the match is weak. Expanded clones get a size class; other rows say once, few or many, or leave the size out.

size: once
D: TRBD1
V: TRBV2
J: TRBJ1-2
DNA: TGTGCCAGCAGTGCCTGGGACAGCTTTAACTATGGCTACACCTTC
CDR3: CASSAWDSFNYGYTF

size: .
D: TRBD1
V: TRBV30
J: TRBJ1-6
DNA: TGTGCCTGGAGGGGGACAGTGCCCTATAATTCACCCCTCCACTTT
CDR3: CAWRGTVPYNSPLHF

size: .
D: .
V: TRBV18
J: TRBJ1-4
DNA: TGTGCCAGCTCACCATCAGGGGTTAAGGAAAAACTGTTTTTT
CDR3: CASSPSGVKEKLFF

size: .
D: .
V: TRBV30
J: TRBJ2-7
DNA: TGTGCCTGGACCCCGGGACATCCCGAGCAGTACTTC
CDR3: CAWTPGHPEQYF

size: .
D: .
V: TRBV11-2
J: TRBJ2-7
DNA: TGTGCCAGCAGCCTCGGGAGTGCGAGATACGAGCAGTACTTC
CDR3: CASSLGSARYEQYF

size: .
D: .
V: TRBV18
J: TRBJ2-5
DNA: TGTGCCAGCTCACCACCGGAGGGACAAGAGACCCAGTACTTC
CDR3: CASSPPEGQETQYF

size: .
D: .
V: TRBV6-1
J: TRBJ1-5
DNA: TGTGCCAGCAGTCCAGGAACGGAGGTTTTGCCCCAGCATTTT
CDR3: CASSPGTEVLPQHF

size: .
D: TRBD2
V: TRBV11-2
J: TRBJ2-2
DNA: TGTGCCAGCAGCTTAGATCGGGAGGGGGAGAACACCGGGGAGCTGTTTTTT
CDR3: CASSLDREGENTGELFF

size: once
D: TRBD2
V: TRBV28
J: TRBJ2-2
DNA: TGTGCCAGCAGTTTCCAGCGGGGAGGCACCGGGGAGCTGTTTTTT
CDR3: CASSFQRGGTGELFF

size: .
D: TRBD1
V: TRBV6-5
J: TRBJ1-3
DNA: TGTGCCAGCAGTTACACCAGGACAGGGGTAAACACCATATATTTT
CDR3: CASSYTRTGVNTIYF

size: .
D: .
V: TRBV5-1
J: TRBJ1-3
DNA: TGCGCCAGCAGCCCCAGCGCCTCTGGAAACACCATATATTTT
CDR3: CASSPSASGNTIYF

size: .
D: .
V: TRBV29-1
J: TRBJ2-1
DNA: TGCAGTACGGGGCGGGGAGTCTACAATGAGCAGTTCTTC
CDR3: CSTGRGVYNEQFF

size: .
D: TRBD2
V: TRBV11-2
J: TRBJ2-7
DNA: TGTGCCAGCAGCTCAGTAGCGGGGGGGCACGAGCAGTACTTC
CDR3: CASSSVAGGHEQYF

size: .
D: TRBD2
V: TRBV7-6
J: TRBJ2-2
DNA: TGTGCCAGCAGCGTTACGGGGGGGGCCTACACCGGGGAGCTGTTTTTT
CDR3: CASSVTGGAYTGELFF

size: few
D: TRBD1
V: TRBV2
J: TRBJ1-2
DNA: TGTGCCAGCAGTGCCGACAGGGGCGGCTACACCTTC
CDR3: CASSADRGGYTF

size: once
D: .
V: TRBV15
J: TRBJ1-1
DNA: TGTGCCACCAGCAGAGGTGAGAGGGAAAACACTGAAGCTTTCTTT
CDR3: CATSRGERENTEAFF

size: few
D: TRBD1
V: TRBV9
J: TRBJ1-2
DNA: TGTGCCAGCAGCGGGACAGGGTCTGGCTACACCTTC
CDR3: CASSGTGSGYTF

size: .
D: .
V: TRBV5-6
J: TRBJ2-3
DNA: TGTGCCAGCAGCTTCAGTTCGAGAGCAAGCGTAGATACGCAGTATTTT
CDR3: CASSFSSRASVDTQYF

size: few
D: .
V: TRBV5-1
J: TRBJ1-6
DNA: TGCGCCAGCAGCGGTAGGGACGGCGGGGATAATTCACCCCTCCACTTT
CDR3: CASSGRDGGDNSPLHF

size: .
D: TRBD1
V: TRBV4-3
J: TRBJ1-3
DNA: TGCGCCAGCAGCCAAGGATACCGACAGGGATCTGGAAACACCATATATTTT
CDR3: CASSQGYRQGSGNTIYF

size: .
D: TRBD1
V: TRBV28
J: TRBJ2-7
DNA: TGTGCCAGCACCTTACCAGGGGGCGGTTGGCACGAGCAGTACTTC
CDR3: CASTLPGGGWHEQYF

size: .
D: .
V: TRBV5-4
J: TRBJ2-7
DNA: TGTGCCAGCAGCTTGGACAGGGCCTACGAGCAGTACTTC
CDR3: CASSLDRAYEQYF

size: .
D: TRBD1
V: TRBV6-5
J: TRBJ2-7
DNA: TGTGCCAGCAGTTACTCTCAGGGGGTTCAAGAGCAGTACTTC
CDR3: CASSYSQGVQEQYF

size: .
D: .
V: TRBV20-1
J: TRBJ2-5
DNA: TGCAGTGCTATCCGAGAGACCCAGTACTTC
CDR3: CSAIRETQYF

size: .
D: TRBD1
V: TRBV18
J: TRBJ2-7
DNA: TGTGCCAGCTCACTTACAGGGGTGAAGATTTACGAGCAGTACTTC
CDR3: CASSLTGVKIYEQYF

size: .
D: .
V: TRBV19
J: TRBJ1-4
DNA: TGTGCCAGTAGGTCCCCGGGGGCAACTAATGAAAAACTGTTTTTT
CDR3: CASRSPGATNEKLFF

size: .
D: TRBD1
V: TRBV6-6
J: TRBJ2-2
DNA: TGTGCCAGCCAGACAGGGGAACGGAACACCGGGGAGCTGTTTTTT
CDR3: CASQTGERNTGELFF

size: .
D: TRBD2
V: TRBV6-6
J: TRBJ2-7
DNA: TGTGCCAGCACCGGGGAGGGGACTAGCGGAACCTACGAGCAGTACTTC
CDR3: CASTGEGTSGTYEQYF

size: .
D: .
V: TRBV11-2
J: TRBJ2-7
DNA: TGTGCCAGCAACTGGGGCCAAGGGGAGCAGTACTTC
CDR3: CASNWGQGEQYF

size: .
D: TRBD1
V: TRBV5-1
J: TRBJ2-5
DNA: TGCGCCAGTGACAGGGGGTCCCCTCAAGAGACCCAGTACTTC
CDR3: CASDRGSPQETQYF

size: .
D: .
V: TRBV30
J: TRBJ2-7
DNA: TGTGCCTGGAGTGGACCGACAGAGTCAACAATTTCCTACGAGCAGTACTTC
CDR3: CAWSGPTESTISYEQYF

size: .
D: .
V: TRBV11-2
J: TRBJ2-5
DNA: TGTGCCAGCGCTTATGAGGTCGGGACCCAGTACTTC
CDR3: CASAYEVGTQYF

size: .
D: .
V: TRBV19
J: TRBJ2-2
DNA: TGTGCCAGTAGGGCAAGGAGGGCTTGGACCGGGGAGCTGTTTTTT
CDR3: CASRARRAWTGELFF

size: many
D: .
V: TRBV6-1
J: TRBJ1-6
DNA: TGTGCCAGCAGTGAAGCGCTCAGGCCAGCCTATAATTCACCCCTCCACTTT
CDR3: CASSEALRPAYNSPLHF

size: .
D: TRBD1
V: TRBV5-1
J: TRBJ2-3
DNA: TGCGCCAGCAGCAGCTCGACAGGGTTAACAGATACGCAGTATTTT
CDR3: CASSSSTGLTDTQYF

size: few
D: TRBD1
V: TRBV19
J: TRBJ1-2
DNA: TGTGCCAGTAGTGGACGGACAGGGGGAGGTTATGGCTACACCTTC
CDR3: CASSGRTGGGYGYTF

size: .
D: .
V: TRBV28
J: TRBJ2-7
DNA: TGTGCCAGCAGTTTGAGGTCGGACACCCTAACGAGGCCCCTCTACGAGCAGTACTTC
CDR3: CASSLRSDTLTRPLYEQYF

size: .
D: .
V: TRBV19
J: TRBJ2-6
DNA: TGTGCCAGTAGTGTGGAAGGGACAAATCACAGTCGGGCCAACGTCCTGACTTTC
CDR3: CASSVEGTNHSRANVLTF

size: .
D: .
V: TRBV6-5
J: TRBJ1-2
DNA: TGTGCCAGCAGCCAAGCGGGGGGAGGGAGCTACACCTTC
CDR3: CASSQAGGGSYTF

size: .
D: .
V: TRBV28
J: TRBJ1-1
DNA: TGTGCCAGCAGGTACCACGGGTGGACTGAAGCTTTCTTT
CDR3: CASRYHGWTEAFF

size: .
D: .
V: TRBV4-2
J: TRBJ2-6
DNA: TGTGCCAGCAGTAGCACAGGGACCGGGGCCAACGTCCTGACTTTC
CDR3: CASSSTGTGANVLTF

size: .
D: TRBD2
V: TRBV11-2
J: TRBJ2-5
DNA: TGTGCCAGCAGCTTAGGGCTAGCGGGGGGGGAGACCCAGTACTTC
CDR3: CASSLGLAGGETQYF

size: .
D: TRBD1
V: TRBV9
J: TRBJ1-5
DNA: TGTGCCAGCAGCTTACAGGGGGATAGCAATCAGCCCCAGCATTTT
CDR3: CASSLQGDSNQPQHF

size: .
D: .
V: TRBV6-5
J: TRBJ2-2
DNA: TGTGCCAGCAGTTACTCGTATTCAGGGGCCACCGGGGAGCTGTTTTTT
CDR3: CASSYSYSGATGELFF

size: .
D: .
V: TRBV11-2
J: TRBJ1-6
DNA: TGTGCCAGCAGCTCACGACAGAGAGACTATAATTCACCCCTCCACTTT
CDR3: CASSSRQRDYNSPLHF

size: .
D: TRBD2
V: TRBV13
J: TRBJ2-7
DNA: TGTGCCAGCAGCCGGGACTATGGTTGGGGGGAGCAGTACTTC
CDR3: CASSRDYGWGEQYF

size: .
D: .
V: TRBV6-1
J: TRBJ2-7
DNA: TGTGCCAGCAGTGTTATGCTCGGCAGGGGTTCTGAGCAGTACTTC
CDR3: CASSVMLGRGSEQYF

size: .
D: .
V: TRBV6-5
J: TRBJ1-1
DNA: TGTGCCAGCAGTTTCGGGGGGGGGCTAACTGAAGCTTTCTTT
CDR3: CASSFGGGLTEAFF

size: .
D: .
V: TRBV9
J: TRBJ1-2
DNA: TGTGCCAGCAGCGTAGAGGGCGGCAGGGGTTTTTATGGCTACACCTTC
CDR3: CASSVEGGRGFYGYTF

size: .
D: TRBD1
V: TRBV7-8
J: TRBJ1-6
DNA: TGTGCCAGCAGCTTCGGGACAGGGTATTCACCCCTCCACTTT
CDR3: CASSFGTGYSPLHF

size: .
D: TRBD1
V: TRBV19
J: TRBJ1-3
DNA: TGTGCCAGTACTGGGAGAGGGGGCTCCTCTGGAAACACCATATATTTT
CDR3: CASTGRGGSSGNTIYF

size: .
D: .
V: TRBV5-1
J: TRBJ1-1
DNA: TGCGCCAGCAGCTTGGGGGGGCGTAGGATGAACACTGAAGCTTTCTTT
CDR3: CASSLGGRRMNTEAFF

size: .
D: .
V: TRBV2
J: TRBJ1-1
DNA: TGTGCCAGCAGTGAAACGGGCGGGCGATATTCAGCTTTCTTT
CDR3: CASSETGGRYSAFF

size: .
D: TRBD2
V: TRBV30
J: TRBJ2-1
DNA: TGTGCCTTTGATGAGCGGGGGGGGTACAATGAGCAGTTCTTC
CDR3: CAFDERGGYNEQFF

size: few
D: .
V: TRBV9
J: TRBJ1-3
DNA: TGTGCCAGCAGCGTAGCTTCTAGTGGTGGAAACACCATATATTTT
CDR3: CASSVASSGGNTIYF

size: .
D: .
V: TRBV5-1
J: TRBJ1-4
DNA: TGCGCCAGCAGCTTTACGGACGGAGGCGAAAAACTGTTTTTT
CDR3: CASSFTDGGEKLFF

size: .
D: .
V: TRBV6-1
J: TRBJ2-1
DNA: TGTGCCAGCAGTCCGTCTAGGAATGAGCAGTTCTTC
CDR3: CASSPSRNEQFF